These 18 T cell receptor beta chains came from one sample sequenced in a study of blood T cells in healthy people across ages. For the second PCR, which ran for roughly 7 to 11 cycles, a sample-barcoded 5' primer and a J-beta primer mix were used. In TCRdb, the 5' RACE reads were re-called with MiXCR into one record per CDR3 protein. The sample lists 600,000 or so distinct CDR3 sequences; about 30% were seen once. The sample comprised blood. Source of these receptors: a woman over 75 in good health.

This clonotype has at least ten counts. The CDR3 sequence: CASSQNFYEQYF. CDR3 nucleotide sequence: TGTGCCAGCAGCCAAAACTTTTACGAGCAGTACTTC. The gene calls are TRBV3-1 and TRBJ2-7, with D hard to call. This CDR3 is built from 12 residues. V gave up 2 bases and J gave up 4 bases, with 6 bases separating them. CDR1 is LGHDT, CDR2 YNNKEL, per germline (reference sequence).

A few counts support this clonotype. With a much larger clone just one base away, this may be a read error. The gene calls are TRBV7-2 and TRBJ2-1; tentative D call: TRBD1 (5 bases). The J call is doubtful: the DNA matches TRBJ2-7 better. This CDR3 region has 18 residues. Germline lookup yields CDR1 SGHTA and CDR2 FQGNSA. This CDR3 reads CASSFRPSAWGSYNEQYF. In DNA, the CDR3 is TGTGCCAGCAGCTTTAGACCAAGTGCCTGGGGCTCCTACAATGAGCAGTACTTC.

As to this clonotype: With a much larger clone just one base away, this may be a read error. The chain carries TRBV7-2 and TRBJ1-6; D ambiguous. Germline values: CDR1 SGHTA, CDR2 FQGNSA. CDR3 length equals 17 residues. The CDR3 DNA is TGTGCCAGCAGCCCTCCTCGGGATAGGTCCTATAATTCACCCCCCCACTTT. The encoded protein is CASSPPRDRSYNSPPHF.

This clonotype showed up many times. Given a much more abundant clone one base away, this may be a read error. The J gene is TRBJ2-7, the V gene TRBV6-1; tentative D call: TRBD1 (7 bases). Trimming took off 2 bases at V and 7 bases at J, with 15 bases between the two ends. The V gene's germline CDR1 is MNHNS and CDR2 SASEGT. The length of the CDR3 is 14 residues. CDR3: CASSEKGARDEQYF. CDR3 DNA: TGTGCCAGCAGTGAAAAGGGGGCGCGGGATGAGCAGTACTTC.

Comments on this clonotype: A read error may explain this, as a much larger clone is one base away. The gene calls are TRBV4-1 and TRBJ2-5; 9 bases are a match to TRBD1. V trimming: 0 bases; J trimming: 13 bases; junction bases outside the gene matches: 15. The CDR3 runs to 16 residues. Germline CDR1 reads MGHRA; CDR2 reads YSYEKL. In DNA, the CDR3 is TGCGCCAGCAGCCAAGATGAGACAGGGGGGCTAAGTCACAGGTACTTC. Encoded protein: CASSQDETGGLSHRYF.

On this clonotype itself: This sequence may be a read error, since a much larger clone differs from it by one base. This chain joins TRBV10-3 and TRBJ1-5; no clear D gene. The germline gives CDR1 ENHRY, CDR2 SYGVKD. V was cut by 5 bases and J by 3 bases, with 14 bases left in between. The CDR3 spans 15 residues. CDR3 region: CAISKPSQPNQPQHF. The CDR3 DNA reads TGTGCCATCAGTAAGCCCAGCCAACCCAATCAGCCCCAGCATTTT.

This clonotype was observed a few times. Its ends do not fully match the called genes, so a read error is possible. The chain uses TRBV7-2 and TRBJ2-3; D is unclear. Germline V gene sequence: CDR1 SGHTA, CDR2 FQGNSA. The CDR3 sequence is 14 residues long. The CDR3 protein is CASSQDQYTDTQYF. The CDR3, as DNA: TGCGCCAGCAGCCAAGATCAGTACACAGATACGCAGTATTTT.

The chain joins TRBV11-1 to TRBJ2-1; 10 positions agree with TRBD2. The CDR3 sequence is 15 residues long. Trimming cost V 4 bases and J 4 bases; bases outside gene matches: 4. Germline-derived CDR1 and CDR2 are SGHAT and FQDESV (reference sequence). Here the CDR3 reads CASSYTSGAYNEQFF. In DNA, the CDR3 is TGTGCCAGCAGCTACACTAGCGGGGCATACAATGAGCAGTTCTTC.

A remark on this clonotype: Germline is not matched at one junction end, which may reflect a read error. This sequence joins TRBV28 and TRBJ1-5, with a weak D call TRBD1 (6 bases). The CDR3 covers 16 residues. CDR1 MDHEN and CDR2 SYDVKM come from the germline V gene. The CDR3 region has the DNA TGTGCCAGCAGTCCAACAGGGATTTCTGGCAATCAGCCCCTGCATTTT. This sequence encodes CASSPTGISGNQPLHF.

With respect to this clonotype: A much larger clone lies one base from this, so it may be a read error. The J gene is TRBJ2-5, the V gene TRBV4-3; no clear D. This CDR3 spans 15 amino acids. CDR1 LGHNA and CDR2 YSLEER come from the germline V gene. The CDR3 reads CASSQDLGVQEPQYF. CDR3 DNA sequence: TGCGCCAGCAGCCAAGATCTTGGCGTACAAGAGCCCCAGTACTTC.

The CDR3 DNA sequence: TGCAGTGCTAGCGCCGCCGGTGACAATCAGCCCCAGCATTTT. It encodes CSASAAGDNQPQHF. The chain is built from TRBV20-1 and TRBJ1-5; no definite D call. The CDR3 consists of 14 residues. Trimming took 3 bases from V and 3 from J, leaving 12 bases between them. Germline CDR1 reads DFQATT; CDR2 reads SNEGSKA (reference sequence).

This clonotype came up once. The rearrangement uses TRBV20-1 and TRBJ2-4; possibly TRBD1 for D (5 bases). The CDR3 consists of 14 residues. The V end lost 5 bases, the J end lost 0 bases, and 11 bases lay between the germline ends. Germline V gene data show CDR1 as DFQATT and CDR2 as SNEGSKA (reference sequence). CDR3 residues: CSACRQKAKNIQYF. Here the CDR3 DNA reads TGCAGTGCTTGCAGACAGAAAGCCAAAAACATTCAGTACTTC.

The chain combines TRBV30 with TRBJ2-1, with 10 positions matching TRBD2. There are 15 residues in the CDR3. Losses at the gene ends were 0 bases for V and 5 bases for J; bases not matched to a gene: 4. Per germline, CDR1 GTSNPN and CDR2 SVGIG (reference sequence). The CDR3 loop is CAWSVGTSGDNEQFF. As DNA, the CDR3 is TGTGCCTGGAGTGTAGGAACTAGCGGGGACAATGAGCAGTTCTTC.

Points on this clonotype: The junction and the germline gene differ at one end; a read error may be behind it. The genes are TRBV7-8 and TRBJ2-7; a possible D gene is TRBD1 (6 bases). The CDR3 runs 13 residues. Germline assignment: CDR1 SGHVS and CDR2 FQNEAQ. CDR3 coding DNA: TGTGCCAGCAGCTTAGCTTTCGGGACACCTCCTAACTTC. It yields the protein CASSLAFGTPPNF.

This chain connects TRBV6-5 to TRBJ2-5; D might be TRBD2 (7 bases). The CDR3 has 12 residues. CDR1 and CDR2 (germline): MNHEY, SVGAGI. V lost 8 bases to trimming and J lost 11 bases, with 18 bases between them. CDR3 in amino acids: CASWERGGEQYF. The CDR3, as DNA: TGTGCCAGCTGGGAGAGGGGGGGGGAGCAGTACTTC.

At least ten counts were recorded for this clonotype. The V gene is TRBV4-2, the J gene TRBJ1-5; unclear D gene. CDR3 size: 15 residues. The V and J ends lost 4 bases and 0 bases respectively, with 10 bases between them. Germline V gene data show CDR1 as LGHNA and CDR2 as YNFKEQ. CDR3 coding DNA: TGTGCCAGCAGCCCCCAGTTGAGTAGCAATCAGCCCCAGCATTTT. Translation gives CASSPQLSSNQPQHF.

This clonotype was counted at least ten times. This rearrangement joins TRBV7-2 to TRBJ2-3, with 7 bases that match TRBD2. This CDR3 has 14 amino acids. CDR1 SGHTA and CDR2 FQGNSA come from the germline V gene. J was trimmed by 1 base and V by 5 bases; bases with no gene match: 3. CDR3 residues: CASSRAGGTDTQYF. For the CDR3, the DNA is TGTGCCAGCAGCCGCGCGGGGGGCACAGATACGCAGTATTTT.

A remark on this clonotype: A much larger clonotype is one base distant, so this may be a read error. Lacking the conserved final phenylalanine or tryptophan, this CDR3 likely reflects a read error. The chain carries TRBV7-2 and TRBJ1-1; the D gene is possibly TRBD1 (5 bases). This CDR3 region has 14 residues. Germline V CDR1 and CDR2: SGHTA, FQGNSA. Trimming took off 8 bases at V and 0 bases at J, with 13 bases between the two ends. CDR3 in amino acids: CASLKGPLNTEAFL. In DNA, the CDR3 is TGTGCCAGCCTCAAGGGACCTCTGAACACTGAAGCTTTCTTA.